This T cell receptor (beta chain) was obtained from a study of blood T cells in healthy people across ages. The CDR3 length is 14 residues. Germline V lookup: CDR1 SGHDN, CDR2 FVKESK. Donor samples were obtained from healthy Caucasian individuals from Russia, aged 6 to 90. There were at least 5 micrograms of total RNA extracted from every sample. Study-wide points: The fall in TCR beta diversity per million T cells was roughly linear with age.

As regards this clonotype: Its antigen remains unidentified. A much larger clone lies one base from this, so it may be a read error.

Using a J-beta primer mix together with a sample-barcoded 5' primer, a second PCR was run for about 7 to 12 cycles. TCRdb used MiXCR to reprocess the 5' RACE reads, holding one entry per CDR3 protein. Of around 870,000 distinct CDR3 sequences in the sample, under 30% are singletons; the top ten hold 15% to 20%. The J gene is TRBJ1-2, the V gene TRBV14; TRBD1 is a possible D gene (5 bases). The clonotype comes from a woman aged 80 or older in good health. The sample taken for sequencing was blood. The CDR3, as DNA: TGTGCCAGCAGCCTCCGGGGGGTTCGCTATAGCTACACCTTC. As protein: CASSLRGVRYSYTF. The full variable domain, completed using reference TRBV14 and TRBJ1-2, is EAGVTQFPSHSVIEKGQTVTLRCDPISGHDNLYWYRRVMGKEIKFLLHFVKESKQDESGMPNNRFLAERTGGTYSTLKVQPAELEDSGVYFCASSLRGVRYSYTFGSGTRLTVV.